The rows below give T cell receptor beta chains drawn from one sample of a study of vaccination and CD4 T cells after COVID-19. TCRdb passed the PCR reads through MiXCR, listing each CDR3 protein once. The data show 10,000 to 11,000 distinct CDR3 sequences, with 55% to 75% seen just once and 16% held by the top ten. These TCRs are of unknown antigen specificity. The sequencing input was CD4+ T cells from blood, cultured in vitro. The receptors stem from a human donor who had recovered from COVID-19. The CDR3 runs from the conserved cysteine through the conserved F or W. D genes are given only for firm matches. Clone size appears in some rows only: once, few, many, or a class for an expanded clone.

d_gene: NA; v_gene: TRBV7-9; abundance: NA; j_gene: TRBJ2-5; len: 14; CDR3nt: TGTGCCAGCAGCACCACCGGGACCGTCGCGACCCAGTACTTC; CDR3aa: CASSTTGTVATQYF
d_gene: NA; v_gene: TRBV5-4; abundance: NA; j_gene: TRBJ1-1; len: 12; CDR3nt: TGTGCCAGCAGCTCTAGCGGCGGTGAAGCTTTCTTT; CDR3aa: CASSSSGGEAFF
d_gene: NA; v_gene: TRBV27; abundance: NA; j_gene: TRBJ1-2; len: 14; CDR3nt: TGTGCCAGCAAAGTATCGGGGGCGGCACAAGGCTACACCTTC; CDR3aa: CASKVSGAAQGYTF
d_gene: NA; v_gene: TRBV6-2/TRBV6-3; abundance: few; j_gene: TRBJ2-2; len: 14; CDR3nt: TGTGCCAGCACTGAAGGGGTTGAAGCCGGGGAGCTGTTTTTT; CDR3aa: CASTEGVEAGELFF
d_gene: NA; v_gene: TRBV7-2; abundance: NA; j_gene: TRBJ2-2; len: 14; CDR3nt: TGTGCCAGCAGCCCCACACTCGGGGCCGGGGAGCTGTTTTTT; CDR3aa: CASSPTLGAGELFF
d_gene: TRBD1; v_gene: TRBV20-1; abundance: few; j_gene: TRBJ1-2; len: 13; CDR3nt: TGCAGTGCGCGGGACAGGATTAACTATGGCTACACCTTC; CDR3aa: CSARDRINYGYTF
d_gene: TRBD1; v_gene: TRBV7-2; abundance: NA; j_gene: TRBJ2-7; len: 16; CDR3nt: TGTGCCAGCAGCCGAGGTGGGGGACAGTATTTTTACGAGCAGTACTTC; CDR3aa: CASSRGGGQYFYEQYF
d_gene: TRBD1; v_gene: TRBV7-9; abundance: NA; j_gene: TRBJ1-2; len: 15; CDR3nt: TGTGCCAGCAGCCTCAACACCAACAGGGGGGATGGCTACACCTTC; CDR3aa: CASSLNTNRGDGYTF
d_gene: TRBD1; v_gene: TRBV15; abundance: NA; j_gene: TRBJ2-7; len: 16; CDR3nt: TGTGCCACCAGCAGAGATCTGGGACAGGGAAAGTACGAGCAGTACTTC; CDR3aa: CATSRDLGQGKYEQYF
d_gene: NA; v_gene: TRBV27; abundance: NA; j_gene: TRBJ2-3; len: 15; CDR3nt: TGTGCCAGCAGTTTGCTGGCTCCGGGCACAGATACGCAGTATTTT; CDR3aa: CASSLLAPGTDTQYF
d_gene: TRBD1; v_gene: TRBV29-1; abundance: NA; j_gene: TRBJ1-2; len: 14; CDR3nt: TGCAGCGTGAGGGACTGGACAGGGAAAGGTGGCTACACCTTC; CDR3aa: CSVRDWTGKGGYTF
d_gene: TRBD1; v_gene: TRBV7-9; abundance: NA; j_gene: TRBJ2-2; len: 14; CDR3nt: TGTGCCAGCAGTCGAGACAGGGTCGGCGGGGAGCTGTTTTTT; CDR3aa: CASSRDRVGGELFF
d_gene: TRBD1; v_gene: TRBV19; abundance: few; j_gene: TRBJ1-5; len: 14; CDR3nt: TGTGCCAGTTGCCGGGACAGGGTAAATCAGCCCCAGCATTTT; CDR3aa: CASCRDRVNQPQHF
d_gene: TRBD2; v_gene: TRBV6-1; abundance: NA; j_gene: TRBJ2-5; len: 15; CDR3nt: TGTGCCAGCAGCTCCCTTGGGGGGGTAGGGGAGACCCAGTACTTC; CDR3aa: CASSSLGGVGETQYF
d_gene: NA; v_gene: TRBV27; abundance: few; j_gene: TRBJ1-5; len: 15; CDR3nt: TGTGCCAAAATATCTGAGAGTTCTGGCAATCAGCCCCAGCATTTT; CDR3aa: CAKISESSGNQPQHF
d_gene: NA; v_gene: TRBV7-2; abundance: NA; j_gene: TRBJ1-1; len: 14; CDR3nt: TGTGCCAGCAGCATATCTCGTATGAACACTGAAGCTTTCTTT; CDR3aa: CASSISRMNTEAFF
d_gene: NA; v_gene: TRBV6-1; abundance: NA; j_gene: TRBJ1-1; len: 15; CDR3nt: TGTGCCAGCAGTGAATCCAGGAAGTTGAACACTGAAGCTTTCTTT; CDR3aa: CASSESRKLNTEAFF
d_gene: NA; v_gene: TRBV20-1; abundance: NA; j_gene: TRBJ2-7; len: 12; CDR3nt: TGCAGTGCCAGCGACACCGGTTACGAGCAGTACTTC; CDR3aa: CSASDTGYEQYF
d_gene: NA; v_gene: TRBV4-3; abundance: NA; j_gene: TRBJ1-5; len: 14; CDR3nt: TGCGCCAGCAGCCAAGACCAGGGCCGTACCCCCCAGCATTTT; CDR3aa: CASSQDQGRTPQHF
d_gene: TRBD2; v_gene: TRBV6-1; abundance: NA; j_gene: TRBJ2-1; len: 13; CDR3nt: TGTGCCAGCAGTCGGACTAGCGACAATGAGCAGTTCTTC; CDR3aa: CASSRTSDNEQFF
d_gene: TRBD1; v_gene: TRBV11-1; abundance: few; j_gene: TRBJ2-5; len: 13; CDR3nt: TGTGCCAGCAGCTTCCCAGGGGGAGAGACCCAGTACTTC; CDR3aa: CASSFPGGETQYF
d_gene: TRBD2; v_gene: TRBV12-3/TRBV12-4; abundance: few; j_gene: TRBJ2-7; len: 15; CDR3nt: TGTGCCAGCAGCCCGAGCGGGGCCCGCTCCTACGAGCAGTACTTC; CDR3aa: CASSPSGARSYEQYF
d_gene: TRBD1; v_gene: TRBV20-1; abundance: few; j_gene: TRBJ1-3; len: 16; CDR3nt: TGCAGTGCTCCGGAGCTAAAGACAGGGGCTGGAAACACCATATATTTT; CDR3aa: CSAPELKTGAGNTIYF
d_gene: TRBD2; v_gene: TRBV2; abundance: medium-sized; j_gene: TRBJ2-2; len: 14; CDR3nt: TGTGCCAGCAGGACTAGCACCAACACCGGGGAGCTGTTTTTT; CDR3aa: CASRTSTNTGELFF
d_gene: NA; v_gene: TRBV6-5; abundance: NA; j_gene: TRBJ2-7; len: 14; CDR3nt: TGTGCCAGCAGTTACTCTCTAGCTGGGTACGAGCAGTACTTC; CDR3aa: CASSYSLAGYEQYF
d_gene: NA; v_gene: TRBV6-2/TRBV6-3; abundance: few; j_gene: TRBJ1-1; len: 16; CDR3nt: TGTGCCAGCAGTTACTCGAGACATGGGTGGAACACTGAAGCTTTCTTT; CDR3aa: CASSYSRHGWNTEAFF
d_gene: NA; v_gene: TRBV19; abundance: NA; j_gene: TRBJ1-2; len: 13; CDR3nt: TGTGCCAGTAGTAGCGGGAATTTAAGGAGCTACACCTTC; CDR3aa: CASSSGNLRSYTF
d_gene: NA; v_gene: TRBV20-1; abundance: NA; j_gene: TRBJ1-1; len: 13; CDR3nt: TGCAGTGCTGGGGGGCCCCGGGACACTGAAGCTTTCTTT; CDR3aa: CSAGGPRDTEAFF
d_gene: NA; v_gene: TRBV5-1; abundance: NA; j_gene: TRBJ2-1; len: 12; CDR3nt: TGCGCCAGCTCGAGAGGTGGCGATGAGCAGTTCTTC; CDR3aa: CASSRGGDEQFF
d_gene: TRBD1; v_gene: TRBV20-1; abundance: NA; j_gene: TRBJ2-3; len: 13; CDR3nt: TGCAGTGGTCCGGGACAGGGATCAGATACGCAGTATTTT; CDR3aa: CSGPGQGSDTQYF
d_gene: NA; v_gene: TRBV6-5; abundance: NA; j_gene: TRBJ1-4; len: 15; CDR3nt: TGTGCCAGCAGTTACCGACCGTCGACCCGTGAAAAACTGTTTTTT; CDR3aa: CASSYRPSTREKLFF
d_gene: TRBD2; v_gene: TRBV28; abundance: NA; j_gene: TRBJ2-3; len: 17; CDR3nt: TGTGCCAGCAGTTCTCGGACTAGCGGGGGACGCACAGATACGCAGTATTTT; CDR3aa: CASSSRTSGGRTDTQYF
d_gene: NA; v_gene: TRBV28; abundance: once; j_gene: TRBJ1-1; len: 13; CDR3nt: TGTGCCAGCAGTTTCGGCATAAACACTGAAGCTTTCTTT; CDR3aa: CASSFGINTEAFF
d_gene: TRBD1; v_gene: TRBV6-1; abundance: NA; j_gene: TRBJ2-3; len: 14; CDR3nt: TGTGCCAGCAGCATCACAGGGGGCGCAGATACGCAGTATTTT; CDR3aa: CASSITGGADTQYF
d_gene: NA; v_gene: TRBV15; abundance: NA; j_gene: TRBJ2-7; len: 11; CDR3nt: TGTGCCACCGGATATAAATACGAGCAGTACTTC; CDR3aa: CATGYKYEQYF
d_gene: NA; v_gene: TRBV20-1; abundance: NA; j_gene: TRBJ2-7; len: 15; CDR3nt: TGCAGTGCCCTCTCGCAGGTAGGACTTTCCTACGAGCAGTACTTC; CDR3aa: CSALSQVGLSYEQYF
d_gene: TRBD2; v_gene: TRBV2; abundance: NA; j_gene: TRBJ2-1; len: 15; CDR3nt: TGTGCCAGCAGACCTCTAGCGGGGGGGTACAATGAGCAGTTCTTC; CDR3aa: CASRPLAGGYNEQFF
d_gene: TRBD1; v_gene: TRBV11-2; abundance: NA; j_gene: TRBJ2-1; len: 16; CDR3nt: TGTGCCAGCAGCCCCATGACAGGGAGCTCCTACAATGAGCAGTTCTTC; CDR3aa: CASSPMTGSSYNEQFF
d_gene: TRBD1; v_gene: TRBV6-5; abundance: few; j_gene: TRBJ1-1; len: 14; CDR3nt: TGTGCCAGCAGTTCAGACAGGGGAAGGACTGAAGCTTTCTTT; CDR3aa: CASSSDRGRTEAFF
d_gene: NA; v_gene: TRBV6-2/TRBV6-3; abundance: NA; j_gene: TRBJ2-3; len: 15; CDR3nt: TGTGCCAGCAGTGACGGTGCAGGCACGGGAGATACGCAGTATTTT; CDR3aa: CASSDGAGTGDTQYF
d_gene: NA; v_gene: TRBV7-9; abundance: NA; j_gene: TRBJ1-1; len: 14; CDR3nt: TGTGCCAGCAGCTTAGAGTTCCAGAACACTGAAGCTTTCTTT; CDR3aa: CASSLEFQNTEAFF
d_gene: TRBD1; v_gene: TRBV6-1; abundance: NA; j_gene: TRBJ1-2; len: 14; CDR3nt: TGTGCCAGCAGTGAGGACAGGGCCCCCTATGGCTACACCTTC; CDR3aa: CASSEDRAPYGYTF
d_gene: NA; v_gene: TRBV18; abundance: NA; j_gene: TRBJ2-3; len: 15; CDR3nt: TGTGCCAGCTCACCGAAGGGGGAGAGCACAGATACGCAGTATTTT; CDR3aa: CASSPKGESTDTQYF
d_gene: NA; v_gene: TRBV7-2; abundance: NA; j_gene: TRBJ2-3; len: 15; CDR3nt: TGTGCCAGCAGCTCAGGGACCACTAGCACAGATACGCAGTATTTT; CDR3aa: CASSSGTTSTDTQYF
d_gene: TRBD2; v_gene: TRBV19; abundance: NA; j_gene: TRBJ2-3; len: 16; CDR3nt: TGTGCCAGTAGCCGATTAGCGGGAGAGGGCACAGATACGCAGTATTTT; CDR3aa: CASSRLAGEGTDTQYF
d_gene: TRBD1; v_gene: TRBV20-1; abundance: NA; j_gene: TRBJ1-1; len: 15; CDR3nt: TGCAGTGCTAGAGATCCAGAGGGGGCTCACACTGAAGCTTTCTTT; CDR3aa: CSARDPEGAHTEAFF
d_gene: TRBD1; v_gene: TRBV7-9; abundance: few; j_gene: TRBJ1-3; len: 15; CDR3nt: TGTGCCAGCAGCTATTTCGGGACAGTCGGAAACACCATATATTTT; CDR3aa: CASSYFGTVGNTIYF
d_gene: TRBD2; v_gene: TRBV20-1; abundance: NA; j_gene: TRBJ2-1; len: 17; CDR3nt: TGCAGTGCAACCAAGTGGGCTAGCGGGGGGGCCTACAATGAGCAGTTCTTC; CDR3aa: CSATKWASGGAYNEQFF
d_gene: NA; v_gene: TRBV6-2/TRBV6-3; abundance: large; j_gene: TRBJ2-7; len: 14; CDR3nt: TGTGCCAGCAACCTACAGGGACGCTATTTCGAGCAGTACTTC; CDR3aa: CASNLQGRYFEQYF
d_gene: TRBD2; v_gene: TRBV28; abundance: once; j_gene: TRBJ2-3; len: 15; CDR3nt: TGTGCCAGTGGGGTTGGAGGGAGGGCCAGCGATACGCAGTATTTT; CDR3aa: CASGVGGRASDTQYF